These T cell receptor beta chains were read from a single sample in a study of cytomegalovirus exposure and HLA in healthy donors. Sequencing was performed with immunoSEQ multiplex PCR; in TCRdb, only in-frame clones are kept and a portion is missing. The sample records approximately 120,000 clones, around 77% being singletons. The sequenced material came from PBMCs. These receptors came from a man aged 35 to 55 in good health and CMV-seropositive. Both conserved end residues are part of each CDR3. D genes are given only for firm matches. Size tells how often a clone was seen (once, few, many) or the class of an expanded clone, and some rows leave it out.

clone_size: NA; d_call: NA; v_call: TRBV5-1; j_call: TRBJ1-3; cdr3_nt: TGCGCCAGCAGCCCGGGCGGACACTCTGGAAACACCATATATTTT; cdr3_aa: CASSPGGHSGNTIYF
clone_size: once; d_call: TRBD1; v_call: TRBV7-3; j_call: TRBJ2-5; cdr3_nt: TGTGCCAGCAGTGCCACAGGGGGCGGGGAGACCCAGTACTTC; cdr3_aa: CASSATGGGETQYF
clone_size: once; d_call: TRBD1; v_call: TRBV7-6; j_call: TRBJ2-3; cdr3_nt: TGTGCCAGCAGCTTAGGGGGACAGGGTAGTAATACGCAGTATTTT; cdr3_aa: CASSLGGQGSNTQYF
clone_size: few; d_call: NA; v_call: TRBV28; j_call: TRBJ1-2; cdr3_nt: TGTGCCAGCAGGTCGACAGGACTTAACTATGGCTACACCTTC; cdr3_aa: CASRSTGLNYGYTF
clone_size: NA; d_call: TRBD2; v_call: TRBV15; j_call: TRBJ2-5; cdr3_nt: TGTGCCACCAGAGCGGGGAACAACCAAGAGACCCAGTACTTC; cdr3_aa: CATRAGNNQETQYF
clone_size: NA; d_call: TRBD2; v_call: TRBV6-4; j_call: TRBJ2-3; cdr3_nt: TGTGCCAGCAGTCCTACCGCCGGGACTAGCGGTTCAGATACGCAGTATTTT; cdr3_aa: CASSPTAGTSGSDTQYF
clone_size: NA; d_call: TRBD1; v_call: TRBV15; j_call: TRBJ1-2; cdr3_nt: TGTGCCACCAGCAGAGGCAGGACAGGGTCAAACTATGGCTACACCTTC; cdr3_aa: CATSRGRTGSNYGYTF
clone_size: few; d_call: NA; v_call: TRBV5-6; j_call: TRBJ1-1; cdr3_nt: TGTGCCAGCAGCTTGTACTTTGAAGCTTTCTTT; cdr3_aa: CASSLYFEAFF
clone_size: NA; d_call: TRBD1; v_call: TRBV7-2; j_call: TRBJ1-4; cdr3_nt: TGTGCCAGCAGCAATGACAGGGGGCAGAAACTGTTTTTT; cdr3_aa: CASSNDRGQKLFF
clone_size: few; d_call: NA; v_call: TRBV2; j_call: TRBJ1-2; cdr3_nt: TGTGCCTTCAGACGGGGACATATGAATGGCTACACCTTC; cdr3_aa: CAFRRGHMNGYTF
clone_size: NA; d_call: NA; v_call: TRBV7-9; j_call: TRBJ1-3; cdr3_nt: TGTGCCAGCAGCGTAGCTAGCTCTGGAAACACCATATATTTT; cdr3_aa: CASSVASSGNTIYF
clone_size: NA; d_call: NA; v_call: TRBV19; j_call: TRBJ2-2; cdr3_nt: TGTGCCAGTAGTATTCAGGTTGGGGAGCTGTTTTTT; cdr3_aa: CASSIQVGELFF
clone_size: NA; d_call: NA; v_call: TRBV20-1; j_call: TRBJ2-1; cdr3_nt: TGCAGTGCTAGACCCGACAATGAGCAGTTCTTC; cdr3_aa: CSARPDNEQFF
clone_size: NA; d_call: NA; v_call: TRBV27; j_call: TRBJ1-2; cdr3_nt: TGTGCCAGCAGTTTAATGCCAGACTACTATGGCTACACCTTC; cdr3_aa: CASSLMPDYYGYTF
clone_size: NA; d_call: NA; v_call: TRBV19; j_call: TRBJ1-1; cdr3_nt: TGTGCCAGTAGACCGGGATCTAACACTGAAGCTTTCTTT; cdr3_aa: CASRPGSNTEAFF
clone_size: NA; d_call: TRBD1; v_call: TRBV5-4; j_call: TRBJ1-5; cdr3_nt: TGTGCCAGCAGCTCGGGACAGGGTAAGCCCCAGCATTTT; cdr3_aa: CASSSGQGKPQHF
clone_size: NA; d_call: NA; v_call: TRBV6-5; j_call: TRBJ2-7; cdr3_nt: TGTGCCAGCAGGGAGGCGGGGCACTCCTACGAGCAGTACTTC; cdr3_aa: CASREAGHSYEQYF
clone_size: NA; d_call: NA; v_call: TRBV5-4; j_call: TRBJ2-5; cdr3_nt: TGTGCCAGCAGCTTGGCGGCAGGGCAAGAGACCCAGTACTTC; cdr3_aa: CASSLAAGQETQYF
clone_size: NA; d_call: NA; v_call: TRBV7-9; j_call: TRBJ2-7; cdr3_nt: TGTGCCAGCAGCTTAGGGGGCCCACGGGCCGACGAGCAGTACTTC; cdr3_aa: CASSLGGPRADEQYF
clone_size: NA; d_call: TRBD1; v_call: TRBV29-1; j_call: TRBJ1-1; cdr3_nt: TGCAGCGTAGCGGACAGGGGGCGCGTCGGCACTGAAGCTTTCTTT; cdr3_aa: CSVADRGRVGTEAFF
clone_size: NA; d_call: NA; v_call: TRBV5-6; j_call: TRBJ2-7; cdr3_nt: TGTGCCAGCAGCTTGGCAGGAAGCTCCTACGAGCAGTACTTC; cdr3_aa: CASSLAGSSYEQYF
clone_size: NA; d_call: TRBD1; v_call: TRBV7-2; j_call: TRBJ2-5; cdr3_nt: TGTGCCAGCATCCAACCAACAGGGGCCGGGGAGACCCAGTACTTC; cdr3_aa: CASIQPTGAGETQYF
clone_size: NA; d_call: TRBD1; v_call: TRBV2; j_call: TRBJ1-5; cdr3_nt: TGTGCCAGCAGAAGAACATCATCCCTCGGGACAGGCGCGCCCCAGCATTTT; cdr3_aa: CASRRTSSLGTGAPQHF
clone_size: NA; d_call: NA; v_call: TRBV20-1; j_call: TRBJ2-7; cdr3_nt: TGCAGTGCTAGAGATTGGCCCGAGCAGTACTTC; cdr3_aa: CSARDWPEQYF
clone_size: NA; d_call: TRBD2; v_call: TRBV7-2; j_call: TRBJ2-3; cdr3_nt: TGTGCCAGCAGGCCAATAGCGGGGGGTTCACATACGCAGTATTTT; cdr3_aa: CASRPIAGGSHTQYF
clone_size: NA; d_call: TRBD2; v_call: TRBV5-6; j_call: TRBJ2-1; cdr3_nt: TGTGCCAGCAGCTTGGGTTCTAGCGGGGGGGAACGCAGAATCAATGAGCAGTTCTTC; cdr3_aa: CASSLGSSGGERRINEQFF
clone_size: NA; d_call: NA; v_call: TRBV5-4; j_call: TRBJ1-5; cdr3_nt: TGTGCCAGCAGCTTGGGGGCAGGCCAAAATCAGCCCCAGCATTTT; cdr3_aa: CASSLGAGQNQPQHF
clone_size: few; d_call: NA; v_call: TRBV7-6; j_call: TRBJ2-5; cdr3_nt: TGTGCCAGCAGCTCGGGGGAGACCCAGTACTTC; cdr3_aa: CASSSGETQYF
clone_size: NA; d_call: TRBD1; v_call: TRBV5-1; j_call: TRBJ2-1; cdr3_nt: TGCGCCAGCAGCTTGGAGTCAGGGGGTACCTACAATGAGCAGTTCTTC; cdr3_aa: CASSLESGGTYNEQFF
clone_size: NA; d_call: NA; v_call: TRBV5-1; j_call: TRBJ2-7; cdr3_nt: TGCGTCAGCAGCTCGGTCGGGGGACAGTCCTACGAGCAGTACTTC; cdr3_aa: CVSSSVGGQSYEQYF
clone_size: NA; d_call: NA; v_call: TRBV7-2; j_call: TRBJ2-4; cdr3_nt: TGTGCCAGCAGCAAGAGCAAAAACATTCAGTACTTC; cdr3_aa: CASSKSKNIQYF
clone_size: NA; d_call: NA; v_call: TRBV11-2; j_call: TRBJ1-1; cdr3_nt: TGTGCCAGCAGCTTATCACCAGGGGATACTGAAGCTTTCTTT; cdr3_aa: CASSLSPGDTEAFF
clone_size: NA; d_call: NA; v_call: TRBV28; j_call: TRBJ1-4; cdr3_nt: TGTGCCAGCTTGGGGGGATCTTACGAAAAACTGTTTTTT; cdr3_aa: CASLGGSYEKLFF
clone_size: NA; d_call: NA; v_call: TRBV18; j_call: TRBJ2-3; cdr3_nt: TGTGCCAGCTCACCGCAGGCGTTGGATACGCAGTATTTT; cdr3_aa: CASSPQALDTQYF
clone_size: NA; d_call: TRBD1; v_call: TRBV5-5; j_call: TRBJ1-2; cdr3_nt: TGTGCCAGCAGCACGACAGGGAACTATGGCTACACCTTC; cdr3_aa: CASSTTGNYGYTF
clone_size: NA; d_call: NA; v_call: TRBV18; j_call: TRBJ1-5; cdr3_nt: TGTGCCAGCTCACCACTTGGAAGGGGCTCATCGAGCAATCAGCCCCAGCATTTT; cdr3_aa: CASSPLGRGSSSNQPQHF
clone_size: NA; d_call: NA; v_call: TRBV11-1; j_call: TRBJ1-2; cdr3_nt: TGTGCCAGCAGCTTCCCCCCCGGTGGGGCCCACTATGGCTACACCTTC; cdr3_aa: CASSFPPGGAHYGYTF